These 17 T cell receptor beta chains came from one sample sequenced in a study of regulatory T cells in long-lasting Graves disease. Time point given: persistent/refractory GD, antithyroid drugs over 5 years with positive TRAb. The TCR library was made from RNA that had been extracted from PBMCs in TRIzol. HTBI primers from iRepertoire and Arm-PCR of CDR3 regions yielded the TCR beta libraries. A single record per CDR3 protein comes from TCRdb applying MiXCR to the multiplex PCR reads. The data show some 370,000 distinct CDR3 sequences, around 21% seen once. The source material was peripheral blood mononuclear cells (PBMCs), sampled when the disease was refractory, from a patient treated with antithyroid drugs. The receptor set was obtained from a female donor with Graves disease.

This clonotype was detected ten times or more. The J gene is TRBJ1-1, the V gene TRBV5-5; TRBD1 aligns across 9 bases. Unmatched junction bases numbered 14, after V lost 3 bases and J lost 5 bases. CDR1 is SGHKS and CDR2 is YYEKEE in the germline V gene (reference sequence). The CDR3 sequence is 17 residues long. The CDR3 DNA reads as TGTGCCAGCAGCTGGACGGGACAGGGTATATCGAGGACTGAAGCTTTCTTT. It yields the protein CASSWTGQGISRTEAFF.

This clonotype was seen only a few times. The chain carries TRBV4-3 and TRBJ1-1, with no clear D. Germline values: CDR1 LGHNA, CDR2 YSLEER. Trimming cost V 3 bases and J 0 bases, with 14 bases left between them. The CDR3 is 16 amino acids. The CDR3 coding sequence is TGCGCCAGCAGCCATGATTGGGTTCGCATGAACACTGAAGCTTTCTTT. Residues: CASSHDWVRMNTEAFF.

This clonotype was counted ten times or more. This chain links TRBV24-1 with TRBJ1-5; D is unresolved. CDR1 and CDR2 (germline): KGHDR, SFDVKD. The CDR3 spans 14 residues. V was shortened by 4 bases and J by 4 bases, with 10 bases between the two germline ends. CDR3 amino acids: CATSEGPANQPQHF. CDR3 bases: TGTGCCACCAGTGAAGGGCCCGCTAATCAGCCCCAGCATTTT.

Points on this clonotype: This clone may be a read error of a much larger clone one base away. V gene TRBV12-3 or TRBV12-4 combines with J gene TRBJ2-1; unclear D gene. The CDR3 totals 12 residues. Trimming shortened V by 2 bases and J by 3 bases, and 2 bases separated the two germline ends. CDR3 loop: CASSLIYNEQFF. CDR3 nucleotides: TGTGCCAGCAGTTTAATCTACAATGAGCAGTTCTTC.

V gene TRBV19 combines with J gene TRBJ1-2; 8 positions agree with TRBD1. Germline CDR1 reads LNHDA; CDR2 reads SQIVND (reference sequence). The CDR3 extends over 15 amino acids. The V segment lost 6 bases and the J segment 4 bases; nucleotides outside the gene matches: 10. In nucleotides, the CDR3 is TGTGCCAGTAGAAGATTTGGACAGGGAGGCTATGGCTACACCTTC. It specifies CASRRFGQGGYGYTF.

This clonotype was seen repeatedly, ten times or more. The rearrangement joins TRBV2 to TRBJ2-5; no clear D gene. V shed 6 bases and J shed 5 bases, with 10 bases lying between them. Germline values: CDR1 SNHLY, CDR2 FYNNEI. This CDR3 spans 12 amino acids. The CDR3 sequence: CASRVAWETQYF. The CDR3 bases are TGTGCCAGCAGGGTGGCGTGGGAGACCCAGTACTTC.

This clonotype was recorded many times. The V call is TRBV29-1, the J call TRBJ1-1, with D possibly matching TRBD1 (5 bases). In germline, CDR1 is SQVTM, CDR2 ANQGSEA. The CDR3 length is 12 residues. V was pared by 3 bases and J by 10 bases, with 15 bases between. CDR3 DNA: TGCAGCGTTGATAGGACACCCCAGGGAGCTTTCTTT. The encoded protein is CSVDRTPQGAFF.

This clonotype has ten or more counts. The V call is TRBV20-1, the J call TRBJ1-1; D possibly corresponds to TRBD1 (6 bases). This CDR3 contains 13 residues. CDR1 DFQATT and CDR2 SNEGSKA come from the germline V gene (reference sequence). V was cut by 5 bases and J by 1 base, with 11 bases left in between. The CDR3 sequence is CSAPPGQNTEAFF. For the CDR3, the DNA is TGCAGTGCTCCCCCGGGACAGAACACTGAAGCTTTCTTT.

The sample holds a few counts of this clonotype. The rearrangement joins TRBV30 to TRBJ2-2; 15 nucleotides match TRBD2. The trim removed 0 bases at V and 4 bases at J, leaving 12 bases unmatched. Per germline, CDR1 GTSNPN and CDR2 SVGIG (reference sequence). The CDR3 is 20 residues long. CDR3 sequence reads: CAWSVPLGLAGGPITGELFF. CDR3 DNA: TGTGCCTGGAGTGTACCCTTGGGACTAGCGGGAGGACCCATCACCGGGGAGCTGTTTTTT. The full variable domain, completed using reference TRBV30 and TRBJ2-2, is SQTIHQWPATLVQPVGSPLSLECTVEGTSNPNLYWYRQAAGRGLQLLFYSVGIGQISSEVPQNLSASRPQDRQFILSSKKLLLSDSGFYLCAWSVPLGLAGGPITGELFFGEGSRLTVL.

The chain uses TRBV6-1 and TRBJ2-1; 9 nucleotides align to TRBD1. The CDR3 is made up of 16 amino acids. Looked up from germline, CDR1 is MNHNS and CDR2 is SASEGT. V lost 6 bases to trimming and J lost 1 base; unmatched junction nucleotides: 7. The CDR3 region has the DNA TGTGCCAGCAGCCAATTGGGACAGGGATCCTACAATGAGCAGTTCTTC. Encoded protein: CASSQLGQGSYNEQFF.

This clonotype appeared many times. This sequence joins TRBV3-1 and TRBJ2-2; either TRBD1 or TRBD2 may supply D (5 bases each). The CDR3 extends over 14 amino acids. Trimming shortened V by 1 base and J by 6 bases, and 9 bases separated the two germline ends. Germline-derived CDR1 and CDR2 are LGHDT and YNNKEL (reference sequence). In nucleotides, the CDR3 is TGTGCCAGCAGCCAAGTTGGGGGTGCCGGGGAGCTGTTTTTT. It yields the protein CASSQVGGAGELFF.

The chain combines TRBV6-2 or TRBV6-3 with TRBJ2-3, with 9 nucleotides matching TRBD1. V dropped 2 bases and J dropped 3; count of bases not matched to a gene: 9. In germline, CDR1 is MNHEY, CDR2 SVGEGT. The CDR3 extends over 17 amino acids. CDR3 residues: CASSYTPGQGVTDTQYF. The CDR3 coding sequence is TGTGCCAGCAGTTACACACCGGGACAGGGAGTAACAGATACGCAGTATTTT.

The V call is TRBV29-1, the J call TRBJ2-7; TRBD1 might be the D (5 bases). V lost 4 bases to trimming and J lost 1 base, with 11 bases between them. Germline V gene data show CDR1 as SQVTM and CDR2 as ANQGSEA. This CDR3 has 13 residues. In DNA, the CDR3 is TGCAGCGTTGGACAGCGATTATCCTACGAGCAGTACTTC. As protein: CSVGQRLSYEQYF.

This clonotype was detected ten times or more. The CDR3 sequence is CASSLVAEQPQHF. In nucleotides, the CDR3 is TGTGCCAGCAGCTTAGTGGCCGAACAGCCCCAGCATTTT. V usage is TRBV7-2 and J usage is TRBJ1-5; no definite D call. The CDR3 contains 13 residues. The germline gives CDR1 SGHTA, CDR2 FQGNSA. V was pared by 1 base and J by 7 bases, with 8 bases between.

This chain uses TRBV5-1 with TRBJ2-1, with 9 bases lining up with TRBD2. The CDR3 spans 17 residues. After removal of 0 bases from V and 5 bases from J, the junction contained 9 bases not matched to a gene. Germline CDR1 SGHRS, CDR2 YFSETQ. The CDR3 nucleotides read TGCGCCAGCAGCTTGGTGCTAGCGGGAATGTTGGACAATGAGCAGTTCTTC. Residues: CASSLVLAGMLDNEQFF.

V is TRBV5-1 and J is TRBJ2-6; D possibly matches TRBD1 or TRBD2 (7 bases each). Germline V gene data show CDR1 as SGHRS and CDR2 as YFSETQ. This CDR3 is 20 amino acids long. With 6 bases removed from V and 1 base from J, the gap between germline ends came to 26 bases. The CDR3 coding sequence is TGCGCCAGCACCCACATCGGGGAGGGGGCCTTTAGATCTGGGGCCAACGTCCTGACTTTC. This encodes CASTHIGEGAFRSGANVLTF.

This clonotype has a handful of counts. V is TRBV6-1 and J is TRBJ1-2; D unresolved. CDR1 and CDR2 (germline): MNHNS, SASEGT. The CDR3 loop spans 13 amino acids. The V end was cut by 6 bases, the J end by 4 bases, with 12 bases between. The CDR3 loop reads CASSNGPVYGYTF. The CDR3 DNA sequence: TGTGCCAGCAGCAACGGGCCCGTCTATGGCTACACCTTC.